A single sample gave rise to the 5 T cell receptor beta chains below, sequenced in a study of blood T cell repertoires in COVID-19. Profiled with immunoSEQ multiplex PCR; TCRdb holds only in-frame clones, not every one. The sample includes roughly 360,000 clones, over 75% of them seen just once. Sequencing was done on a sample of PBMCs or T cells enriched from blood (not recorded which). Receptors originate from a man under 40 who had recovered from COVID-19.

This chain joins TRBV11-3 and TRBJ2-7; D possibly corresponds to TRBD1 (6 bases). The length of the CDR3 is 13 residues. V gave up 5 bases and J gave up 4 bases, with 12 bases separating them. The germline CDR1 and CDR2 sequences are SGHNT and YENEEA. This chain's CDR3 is CASSPGQGYEQYF. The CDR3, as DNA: TGTGCCAGCAGCCCAGGGCAGGGGTACGAGCAGTACTTC.

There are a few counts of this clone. The CDR3 region has the DNA TGCGCCACCACCACTAGCGGGGGAGGAGAGACCCAGTACTTC. Its protein is CATTTSGGGETQYF. J is TRBJ2-5 and V is TRBV10-2, with TRBD2 identical over 11 bases. Germline assignment: CDR1 WSHSY and CDR2 SAAADI. This CDR3 is built from 14 residues. V was pared by 10 bases and J by 4 bases, with 8 bases of the junction left unmatched.

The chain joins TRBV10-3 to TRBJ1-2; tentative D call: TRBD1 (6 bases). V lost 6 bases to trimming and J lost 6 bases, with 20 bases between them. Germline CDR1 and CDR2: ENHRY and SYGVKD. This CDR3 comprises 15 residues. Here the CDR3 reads CAIRSGAGGADGYTF. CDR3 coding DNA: TGTGCCATCAGAAGCGGGGCGGGGGGCGCGGATGGCTACACCTTC.

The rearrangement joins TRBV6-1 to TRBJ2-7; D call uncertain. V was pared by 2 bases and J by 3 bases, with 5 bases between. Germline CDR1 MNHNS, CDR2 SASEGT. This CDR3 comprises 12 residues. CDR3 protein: CASSESGYEQYF. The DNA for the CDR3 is TGTGCCAGCAGTGAATCAGGCTACGAGCAGTACTTC.

CDR3 in amino acids: CASSPHGGGALTGELFF. The CDR3 DNA follows: TGTGCCAGCAGCCCTCATGGGGGGGGCGCGCTTACCGGGGAGCTGTTTTTT. The chain joins TRBV7-2 to TRBJ2-2; a possible D gene is TRBD2 (7 bases). The CDR3 consists of 17 residues. Looked up from germline, CDR1 is SGHTA and CDR2 is FQGNSA. V was trimmed by 5 bases and J by 5 bases, leaving 21 bases between them.